Described below is a single T cell receptor (beta chain) sequence and its context. Its antigen is currently unknown. There are 11 residues in the CDR3. CDR1 and CDR2 (germline): MNHEY, SMNVEV (reference sequence). Trimming pared 6 bases from V and 12 bases from J, leaving 15 bases between. It was with 60 Vbeta and 13 Jbeta primers that the PCR ran. The table came from immunoSEQ multiplex PCR; TCRdb's copy has only in-frame clones and leaves some out. The sample lists approximately 140,000 clones, about 80% occurring once. The record originates from a study of cytomegalovirus exposure and HLA in healthy donors. Overall study: Within an early data release were approximately 85 million unique TCRs drawn from HLA-typed donors. Overall study results and limits: Reportedly, HLA-A and HLA-B alleles of most subjects were accurately predicted from TCR beta. The authors listed 164 TCR beta chains as cytomegalovirus-associated. When the data were analyzed later, several of the most significant clusters appeared to be linked to common viral pathogens.

The chain uses TRBV27 and TRBJ2-7; possibly TRBD1 for D (5 bases). The TCR was taken from a man aged 35-49 years in good health and CMV-seropositive. The specimen was PBMCs. The CDR3 DNA follows: TGTGCCAGCAGGGTAGGGTCAGGGTTGTACTTC. The encoded protein is CASRVGSGLYF.